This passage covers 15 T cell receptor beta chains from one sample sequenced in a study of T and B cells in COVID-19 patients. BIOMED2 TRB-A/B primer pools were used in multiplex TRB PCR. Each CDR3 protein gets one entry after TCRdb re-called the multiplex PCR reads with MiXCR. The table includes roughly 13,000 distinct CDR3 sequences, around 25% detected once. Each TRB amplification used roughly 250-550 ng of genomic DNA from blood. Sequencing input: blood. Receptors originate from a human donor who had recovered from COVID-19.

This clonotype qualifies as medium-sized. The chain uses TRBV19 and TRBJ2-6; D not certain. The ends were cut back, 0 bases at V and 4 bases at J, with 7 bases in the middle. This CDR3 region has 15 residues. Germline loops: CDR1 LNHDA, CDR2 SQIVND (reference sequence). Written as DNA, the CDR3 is TGTGCCAGTAGTATAGATCCCGTGGGGGCCAACGTCCTGACTTTC. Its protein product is CASSIDPVGANVLTF.

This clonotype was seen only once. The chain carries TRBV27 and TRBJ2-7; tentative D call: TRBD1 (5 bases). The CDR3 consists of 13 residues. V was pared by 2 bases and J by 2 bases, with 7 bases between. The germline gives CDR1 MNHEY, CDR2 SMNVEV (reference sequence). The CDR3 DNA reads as TGTGCCAGCAGTTTAGGGGCGACCTACGAGCAGTACTTC. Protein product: CASSLGATYEQYF.

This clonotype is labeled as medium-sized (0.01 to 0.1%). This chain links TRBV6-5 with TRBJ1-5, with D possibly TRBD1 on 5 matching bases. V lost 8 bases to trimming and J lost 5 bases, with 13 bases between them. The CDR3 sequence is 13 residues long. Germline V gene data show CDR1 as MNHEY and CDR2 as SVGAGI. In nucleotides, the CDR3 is TGTGCCAGCGGGGCAGGAAGAGATCAGCCCCAGCATTTT. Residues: CASGAGRDQPQHF.

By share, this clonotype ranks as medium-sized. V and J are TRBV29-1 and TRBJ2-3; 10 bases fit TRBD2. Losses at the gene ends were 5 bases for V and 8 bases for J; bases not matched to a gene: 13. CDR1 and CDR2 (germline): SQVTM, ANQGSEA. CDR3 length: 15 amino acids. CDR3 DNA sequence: TGCAGCGTTCTCCCTGGACTAGCGGTCCTGGGTACGCAGTATTTT. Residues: CSVLPGLAVLGTQYF.

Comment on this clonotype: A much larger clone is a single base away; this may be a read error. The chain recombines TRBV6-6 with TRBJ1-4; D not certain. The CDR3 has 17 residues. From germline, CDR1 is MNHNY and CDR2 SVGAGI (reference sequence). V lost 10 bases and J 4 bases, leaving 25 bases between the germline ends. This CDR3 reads CATNDRDQRFVNEKLFF. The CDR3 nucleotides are TGTGCCACCAACGATAGAGATCAGAGGTTTGTTAATGAAAAACTGTTTTTT.

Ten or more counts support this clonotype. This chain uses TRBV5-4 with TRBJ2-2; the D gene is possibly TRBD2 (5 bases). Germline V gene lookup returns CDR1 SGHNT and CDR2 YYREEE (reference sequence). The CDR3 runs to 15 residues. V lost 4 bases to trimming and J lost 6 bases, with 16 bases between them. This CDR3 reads CASSHLSGSAGELFF. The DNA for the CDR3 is TGTGCCAGCAGCCACCTCTCTGGTAGCGCCGGGGAGCTGTTTTTT.

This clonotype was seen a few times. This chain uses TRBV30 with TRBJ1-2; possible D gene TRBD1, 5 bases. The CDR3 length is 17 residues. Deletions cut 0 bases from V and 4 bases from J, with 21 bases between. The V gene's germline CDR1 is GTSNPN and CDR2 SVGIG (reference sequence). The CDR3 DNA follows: TGTGCCTGGAGTGTACACCCCCCGCAGGGAAGTTTCTATGGCTACACCTTC. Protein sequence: CAWSVHPPQGSFYGYTF.

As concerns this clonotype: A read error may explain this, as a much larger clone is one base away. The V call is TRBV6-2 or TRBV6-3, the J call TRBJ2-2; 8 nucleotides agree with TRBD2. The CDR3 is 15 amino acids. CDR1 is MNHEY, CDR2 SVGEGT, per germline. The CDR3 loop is CASSLAGTHTRELFF. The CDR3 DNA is TGTGCCAGCAGCTTAGCGGGGACTCACACCAGGGAGCTGTTTTTT.

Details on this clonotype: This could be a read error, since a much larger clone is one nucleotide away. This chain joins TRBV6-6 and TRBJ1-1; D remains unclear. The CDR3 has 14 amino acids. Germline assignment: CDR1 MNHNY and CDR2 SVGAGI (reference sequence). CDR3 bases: TGTGCCAACAGTTACGGTGACGGGAACACTGAAGCTTTCTTT. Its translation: CANSYGDGNTEAFF.

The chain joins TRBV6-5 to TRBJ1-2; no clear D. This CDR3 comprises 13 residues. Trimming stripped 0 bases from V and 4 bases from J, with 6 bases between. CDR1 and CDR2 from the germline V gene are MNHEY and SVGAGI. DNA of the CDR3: TGTGCCAGCAGTTACTCGATCGTCTATGGCTACACCTTC. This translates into CASSYSIVYGYTF.

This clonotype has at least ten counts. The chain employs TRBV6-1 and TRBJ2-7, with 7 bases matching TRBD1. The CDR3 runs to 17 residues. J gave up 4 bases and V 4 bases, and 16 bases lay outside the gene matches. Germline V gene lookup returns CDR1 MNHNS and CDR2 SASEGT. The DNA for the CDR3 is TGTGCCAGCAGTGCGGCTGGGCCGGGCCAGGGGGTTTACGAGCAGTACTTC. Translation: CASSAAGPGQGVYEQYF.

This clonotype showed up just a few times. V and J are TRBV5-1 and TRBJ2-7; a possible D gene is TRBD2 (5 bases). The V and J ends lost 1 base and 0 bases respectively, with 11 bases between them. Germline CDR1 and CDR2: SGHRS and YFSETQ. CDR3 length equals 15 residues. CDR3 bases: TGCGCCAGCAGCTTGATGGCTAGCTCCTCCTACGAGCAGTACTTC. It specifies CASSLMASSSYEQYF. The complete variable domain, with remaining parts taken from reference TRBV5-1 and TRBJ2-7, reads KAGVTQTPRYLIKTRGQQVTLSCSPISGHRSVSWYQQTPGQGLQFLFEYFSETQRNKGNFPGRFSGRQFSNSRSEMNVSTLELGDSALYLCASSLMASSSYEQYFGPGTRLTVT.

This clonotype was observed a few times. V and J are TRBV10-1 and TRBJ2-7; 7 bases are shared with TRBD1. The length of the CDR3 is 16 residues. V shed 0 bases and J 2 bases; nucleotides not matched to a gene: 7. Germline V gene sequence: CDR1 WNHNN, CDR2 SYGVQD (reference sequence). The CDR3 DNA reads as TGCGCCAGCAGTGAGTCAACGGGACAGAGGCCCTACGAGCAGTACTTC. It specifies CASSESTGQRPYEQYF.

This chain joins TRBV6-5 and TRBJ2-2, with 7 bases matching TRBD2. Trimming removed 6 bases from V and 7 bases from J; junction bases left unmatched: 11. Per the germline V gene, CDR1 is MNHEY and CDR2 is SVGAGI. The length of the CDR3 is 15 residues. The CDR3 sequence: CASRSGGGWGGELFF. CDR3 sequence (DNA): TGTGCCAGCAGGTCTGGGGGGGGGTGGGGCGGGGAGCTGTTTTTT.

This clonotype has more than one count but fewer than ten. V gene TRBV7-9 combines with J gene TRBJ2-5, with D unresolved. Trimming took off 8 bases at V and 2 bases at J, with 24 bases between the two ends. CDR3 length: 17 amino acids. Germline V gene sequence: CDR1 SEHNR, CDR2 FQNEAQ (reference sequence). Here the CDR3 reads CASAPREGGWAQETQYF. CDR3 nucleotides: TGTGCCAGCGCTCCTAGGGAAGGCGGTTGGGCGCAAGAGACCCAGTACTTC.